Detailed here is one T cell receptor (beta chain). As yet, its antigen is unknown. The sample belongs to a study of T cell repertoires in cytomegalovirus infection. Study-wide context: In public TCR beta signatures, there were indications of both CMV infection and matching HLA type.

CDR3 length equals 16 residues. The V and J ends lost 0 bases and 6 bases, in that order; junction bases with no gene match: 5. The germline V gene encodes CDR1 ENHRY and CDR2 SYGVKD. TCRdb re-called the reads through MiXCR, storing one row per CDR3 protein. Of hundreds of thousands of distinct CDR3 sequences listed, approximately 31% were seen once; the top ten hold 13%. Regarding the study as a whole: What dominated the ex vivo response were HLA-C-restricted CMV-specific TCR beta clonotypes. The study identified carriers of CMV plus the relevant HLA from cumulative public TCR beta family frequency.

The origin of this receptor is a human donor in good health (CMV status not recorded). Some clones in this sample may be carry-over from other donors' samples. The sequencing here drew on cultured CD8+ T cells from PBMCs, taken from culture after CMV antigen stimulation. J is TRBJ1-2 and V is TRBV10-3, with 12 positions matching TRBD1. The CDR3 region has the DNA TGTGCCATCAGTGAGTCGGGGGACAGGGGGCACGATGGCTACACCTTC. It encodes CAISESGDRGHDGYTF.